These 27 T cell receptor beta chains originate from one sample sequenced in a study of T cell clusters in autoimmune cytopenias. TRB rearrangements were amplified by touch-down multiplex PCR with mixed TRB-A/B primers. TCRdb reanalyzed the multiplex PCR reads, giving one entry per CDR3 protein sequence and no DNA. Its listing shows around 9,700 distinct CDR3 sequences. TRB amplification used approximately 250 ng of peripheral blood genomic DNA. These data also formed part of another study, on T cell repertoires in aging, cancer and after chemotherapy.

Input material: peripheral blood. The source of these receptors is a human donor in good health.

The rearrangement joins TRBV29-1 to TRBJ1-1. Germline V gene data show CDR1 as SQVTM and CDR2 as ANQGSEA. The CDR3 has 11 residues. The CDR3 protein is CGGLMNTEAFF.

This clonotype is classed as medium-sized (0.01 to 0.1%) by frequency. The chain joins TRBV29-1 to TRBJ2-7; absent DNA, TCRdb's TRBD1 call cannot be checked. Per germline, CDR1 SQVTM and CDR2 ANQGSEA. The CDR3 runs 14 residues. The CDR3 here is CSVARDGRSYEQYF.

The chain recombines TRBV24-1 with TRBJ2-7; no DNA is available, so the TRBD1 call from TCRdb remains unchecked. This CDR3 is 15 amino acids long. Germline CDR1 is KGHDR and CDR2 is SFDVKD. The chain's CDR3 is CATSDSRQGRGEQYF.

Frequency places this clonotype as medium-sized. This chain uses TRBV13 with TRBJ2-7; absent DNA, TCRdb's TRBD2 call cannot be checked. Germline CDR1 PRHDT, CDR2 FYEKMQ (reference sequence). The CDR3 runs to 15 residues. CDR3 amino acids: CASRNRRDGIYEQYF.

This clonotype is called medium-sized based on its frequency. The V call is TRBV30, the J call TRBJ2-2; absent DNA, TCRdb's TRBD2 call cannot be checked. Germline loops: CDR1 GTSNPN, CDR2 SVGIG (reference sequence). CDR3 length: 14 residues. This CDR3 is CARTAGVRTGELFF.

The chain recombines TRBV6-6 with TRBJ2-6. Germline V gives CDR1 MNHNY, CDR2 SVGAGI (reference sequence). CDR3 length equals 15 residues. CDR3 sequence: CASSYAVSGANVLTF.

This chain links TRBV27 with TRBJ1-6. The length of the CDR3 is 12 residues. Germline V CDR1 and CDR2: MNHEY, SMNVEV (reference sequence). The CDR3 spells CASRRPASSLHF.

The rearrangement links TRBV6-6 to TRBJ2-3; TCRdb names TRBD1, which stays unverified in the absence of DNA. The V gene's germline CDR1 is MNHNY and CDR2 SVGAGI (reference sequence). The CDR3 consists of 16 residues. CDR3 sequence reads: CASQPRQGSSTDTQYF.

The genes are TRBV12-3 or TRBV12-4 and TRBJ2-5. The CDR3 has 12 residues. The CDR3 is CASSSDGRTQYF.

The rearrangement joins TRBV24-1 to TRBJ1-6; the D gene TCRdb calls, TRBD1, cannot be checked with no DNA. The CDR3 runs 19 residues. CDR1 is KGHDR, CDR2 SFDVKD, per germline. The CDR3 loop reads CATSDPRDRLYGYNSPLHF.

This chain's CDR3 is CASRLGPNQPQHF. This chain joins TRBV6-5 and TRBJ1-5. The CDR3 loop spans 13 amino acids. CDR1 is MNHEY, CDR2 SVGAGI, per germline.

This chain connects TRBV6-5 to TRBJ1-1. Germline V gene lookup returns CDR1 MNHEY and CDR2 SVGAGI. The CDR3 is made up of 14 amino acids. The CDR3 spells CASSEQEVSTEAFF.

The chain carries TRBV5-1 and TRBJ2-7; TCRdb outputs TRBD1, but without DNA this stays unchecked. Germline lookup yields CDR1 SGHRS and CDR2 YFSETQ. The CDR3 covers 14 residues. The chain's CDR3 is CASSPLGQANEQYF.

The V gene is TRBV27, the J gene TRBJ2-1; absent DNA, TCRdb's TRBD2 call cannot be checked. The CDR3 sequence is 15 residues long. Germline V lookup: CDR1 MNHEY, CDR2 SMNVEV (reference sequence). The CDR3 here is CASSPKSGRTGEQFF.

CDR3 in amino acids: CASRGQVGNQPQHF. The chain is built from TRBV27 and TRBJ1-5; TCRdb's D call of TRBD1 is untestable without DNA. CDR3 size: 14 residues. The germline V gene encodes CDR1 MNHEY and CDR2 SMNVEV (reference sequence).

The chain is built from TRBV12-3 or TRBV12-4 and TRBJ2-5; TCRdb reports TRBD2, a call that lacks DNA to check it against. The CDR3 runs to 14 residues. The CDR3 loop reads CASSVGGLQETQYF.

The V call is TRBV12-3 or TRBV12-4, the J call TRBJ2-4; TCRdb's D gene call, TRBD1, goes unchecked for lack of DNA. This CDR3 spans 14 amino acids. CDR3 residues: CASSLRGQVNIQYF.

The V call is TRBV27, the J call TRBJ1-1. CDR1 is MNHEY, CDR2 SMNVEV, per germline (reference sequence). CDR3 length: 15 residues. CDR3 amino acids: CASSLRVGINTEAFF.

The V and J genes are TRBV5-4 and TRBJ2-7; TCRdb's D call of TRBD1 is untestable without DNA. Looked up from germline, CDR1 is SGHNT and CDR2 is YYREEE (reference sequence). CDR3 size: 12 residues. CDR3 amino acids: CASSLVGGEQYF.

The chain combines TRBV27 with TRBJ1-2. This CDR3 region has 12 residues. CDR1 is MNHEY, CDR2 SMNVEV, per germline (reference sequence). CDR3 region: CASKDNNYGYTF.

The chain joins TRBV5-4 to TRBJ1-1; there is no DNA to check the TCRdb D call of TRBD1. The CDR3 contains 16 residues. Germline V gives CDR1 SGHNT, CDR2 YYREEE (reference sequence). CDR3 residues: CASSLAAGGANTEAFF. Supplemented by reference TRBV5-4 and TRBJ1-1, the full variable domain reads ETGVTQSPTHLIKTRGQQVTLRCSSQSGHNTVSWYQQALGQGPQFIFQYYREEENGRGNFPPRFSGLQFPNYSSELNVNALELDDSALYLCASSLAAGGANTEAFFGQGTRLTVV.

The chain recombines TRBV7-6 with TRBJ2-2; TCRdb selects TRBD2, and the lack of DNA leaves this call unchecked. The CDR3 length is 17 residues. The V gene's germline CDR1 is SGHVS and CDR2 FNYEAQ. CDR3 sequence reads: CASSSILTSGSTGELFF.

The chain joins TRBV29-1 to TRBJ1-2; TCRdb's assignment of TRBD1 cannot be checked, as there is no DNA. The germline gives CDR1 SQVTM, CDR2 ANQGSEA. The CDR3 totals 16 residues. CDR3 in amino acids: CSVEEFAGGANYGYTF.

The genes are TRBV27 and TRBJ2-1; the TCRdb D gene call, TRBD2, has no DNA to confirm it. The CDR3 has 16 residues. The V gene's germline CDR1 is MNHEY and CDR2 SMNVEV (reference sequence). CDR3 residues: CASSRILAGDYNEQFF.

CDR3 in amino acids: CASRRPGVYSEQFF. The J gene is TRBJ2-1, the V gene TRBV19; the D call of TRBD1 rests on TCRdb alone, since no DNA is present to check it. CDR3 size: 14 residues. Germline V lookup: CDR1 LNHDA, CDR2 SQIVND (reference sequence).

The genes are TRBV19 and TRBJ2-7; the D call of TRBD1 rests on TCRdb alone, since no DNA is present to check it. Germline V gene sequence: CDR1 LNHDA, CDR2 SQIVND (reference sequence). CDR3 length: 16 residues. The CDR3 protein is CASTPGQGVGSYEQYF.

This sequence joins TRBV11-1 and TRBJ2-7; TCRdb outputs TRBD1, but without DNA this stays unchecked. The germline V gene has CDR1 SGHAT and CDR2 FQDESV (reference sequence). The CDR3 has 15 amino acids. CDR3: CASSIGGTESYEQYF. The entire variable domain, with the rest obtained from reference TRBV11-1 and TRBJ2-7, is as follows: EAEVAQSPRYKITEKSQAVAFWCDPISGHATLYWYRQILGQGPELLVQFQDESVVDDSQLPKDRFSAERLKGVDSTLKIQPAELGDSAMYLCASSIGGTESYEQYFGPGTRLTVT.